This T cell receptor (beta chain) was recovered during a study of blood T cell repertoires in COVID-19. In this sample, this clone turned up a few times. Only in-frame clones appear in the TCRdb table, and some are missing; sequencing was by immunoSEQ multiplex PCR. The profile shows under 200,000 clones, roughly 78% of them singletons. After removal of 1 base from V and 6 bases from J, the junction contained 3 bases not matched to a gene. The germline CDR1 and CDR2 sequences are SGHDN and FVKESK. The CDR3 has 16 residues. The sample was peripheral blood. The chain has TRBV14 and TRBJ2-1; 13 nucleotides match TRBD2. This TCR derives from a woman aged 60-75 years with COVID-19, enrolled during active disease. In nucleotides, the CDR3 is TGTGCCAGCAGCCAAGCCGGGACTAGCGGGGTCAATGAGCAGTTCTTC. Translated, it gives CASSQAGTSGVNEQFF. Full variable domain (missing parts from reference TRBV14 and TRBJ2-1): EAGVTQFPSHSVIEKGQTVTLRCDPISGHDNLYWYRRVMGKEIKFLLHFVKESKQDESGMPNNRFLAERTGGTYSTLKVQPAELEDSGVYFCASSQAGTSGVNEQFFGPGTRLTVL.